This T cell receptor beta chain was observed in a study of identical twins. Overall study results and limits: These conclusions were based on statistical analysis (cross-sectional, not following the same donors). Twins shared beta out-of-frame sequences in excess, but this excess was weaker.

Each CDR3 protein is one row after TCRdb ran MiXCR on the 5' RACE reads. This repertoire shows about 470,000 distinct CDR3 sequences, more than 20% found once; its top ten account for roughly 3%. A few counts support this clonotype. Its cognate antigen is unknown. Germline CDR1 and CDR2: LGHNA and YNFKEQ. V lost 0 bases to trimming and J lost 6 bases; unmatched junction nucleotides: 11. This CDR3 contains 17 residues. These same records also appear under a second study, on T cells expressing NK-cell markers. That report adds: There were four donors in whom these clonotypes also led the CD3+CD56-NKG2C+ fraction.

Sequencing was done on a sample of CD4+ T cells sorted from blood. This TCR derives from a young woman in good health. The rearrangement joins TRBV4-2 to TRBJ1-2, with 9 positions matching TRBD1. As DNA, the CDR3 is TGTGCCAGCAGCCAAGATCCTTCCACCGGGACAGGGAATGGCTACACCTTC. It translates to CASSQDPSTGTGNGYTF.